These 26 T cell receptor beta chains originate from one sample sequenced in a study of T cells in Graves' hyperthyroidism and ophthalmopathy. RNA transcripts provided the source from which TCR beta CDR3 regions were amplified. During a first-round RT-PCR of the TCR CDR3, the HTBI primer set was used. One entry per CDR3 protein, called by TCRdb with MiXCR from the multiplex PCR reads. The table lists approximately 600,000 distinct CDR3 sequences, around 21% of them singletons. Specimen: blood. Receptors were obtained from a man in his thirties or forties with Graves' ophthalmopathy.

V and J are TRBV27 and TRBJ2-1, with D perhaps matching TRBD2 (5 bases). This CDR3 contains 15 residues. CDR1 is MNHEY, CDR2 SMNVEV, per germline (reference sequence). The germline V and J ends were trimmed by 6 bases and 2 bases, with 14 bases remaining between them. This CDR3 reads CASSFSSGPYNEQFF. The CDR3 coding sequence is TGTGCCAGCAGCTTTTCCAGCGGCCCCTACAATGAGCAGTTCTTC.

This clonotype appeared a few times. CDR3 sequence (DNA): TGTGCCAGCAGCTTAGGAGCAGGGCGCATAAGCTCCTACGAGCAGTACTTC. Translating it yields CASSLGAGRISSYEQYF. The chain joins TRBV7-4 to TRBJ2-7; the D gene is possibly TRBD1 (5 bases). Germline V gene data show CDR1 as SGHVT and CDR2 as SQSDAQ. The CDR3 is 17 amino acids. Trimming stripped 1 base from V and 0 bases from J, with 16 bases between.

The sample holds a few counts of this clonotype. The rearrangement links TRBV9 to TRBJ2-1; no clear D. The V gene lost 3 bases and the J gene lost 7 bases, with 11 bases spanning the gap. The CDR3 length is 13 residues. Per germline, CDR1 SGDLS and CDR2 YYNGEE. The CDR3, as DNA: TGTGCCAGCAGCGCGCCCCTAGAAAATGAGCAGTTCTTC. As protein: CASSAPLENEQFF.

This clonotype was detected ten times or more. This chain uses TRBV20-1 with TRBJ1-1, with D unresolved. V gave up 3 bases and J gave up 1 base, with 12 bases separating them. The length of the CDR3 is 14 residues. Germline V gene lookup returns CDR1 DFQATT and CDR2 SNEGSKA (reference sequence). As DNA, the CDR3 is TGCAGTGCTAGTTCAGGCATATCGAACACTGAAGCTTTCTTT. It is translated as CSASSGISNTEAFF.

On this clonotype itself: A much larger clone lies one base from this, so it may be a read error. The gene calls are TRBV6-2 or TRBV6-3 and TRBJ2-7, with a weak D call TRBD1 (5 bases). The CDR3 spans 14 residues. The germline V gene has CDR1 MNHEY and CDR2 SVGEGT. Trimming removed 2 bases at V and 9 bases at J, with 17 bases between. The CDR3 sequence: CASSYRQGTHGQYF. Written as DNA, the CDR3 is TGTGCCAGCAGTTACCGGCAGGGTACACACGGGCAGTACTTC.

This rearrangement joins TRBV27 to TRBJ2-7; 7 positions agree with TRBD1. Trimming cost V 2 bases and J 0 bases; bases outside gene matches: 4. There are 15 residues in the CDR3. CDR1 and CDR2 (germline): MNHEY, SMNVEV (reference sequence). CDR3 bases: TGTGCCAGCAGTTTAATGGGACAGTACTCCTACGAGCAGTACTTC. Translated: CASSLMGQYSYEQYF.

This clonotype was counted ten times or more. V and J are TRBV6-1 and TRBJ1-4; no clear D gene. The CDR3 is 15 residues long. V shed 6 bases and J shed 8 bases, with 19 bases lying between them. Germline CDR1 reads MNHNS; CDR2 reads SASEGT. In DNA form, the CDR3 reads TGTGCCAGCAGAACTAAGGGAGCCTTAGGGGAAAAACTGTTTTTT. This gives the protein CASRTKGALGEKLFF.

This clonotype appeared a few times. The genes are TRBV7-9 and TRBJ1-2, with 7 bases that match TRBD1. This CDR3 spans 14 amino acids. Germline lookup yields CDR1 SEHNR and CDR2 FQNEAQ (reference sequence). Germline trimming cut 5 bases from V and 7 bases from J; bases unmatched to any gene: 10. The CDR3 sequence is CASSLHDRVGGYTF. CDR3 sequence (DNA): TGTGCCAGCAGCCTCCACGACAGGGTGGGTGGCTACACCTTC.

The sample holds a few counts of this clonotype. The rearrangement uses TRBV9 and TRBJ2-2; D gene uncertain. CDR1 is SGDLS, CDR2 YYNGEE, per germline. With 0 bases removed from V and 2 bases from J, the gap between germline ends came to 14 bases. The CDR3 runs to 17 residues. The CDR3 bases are TGTGCCAGCAGCGTAGCCCCCCTCGCGGACAACACCGGGGAGCTGTTTTTT. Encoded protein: CASSVAPLADNTGELFF.

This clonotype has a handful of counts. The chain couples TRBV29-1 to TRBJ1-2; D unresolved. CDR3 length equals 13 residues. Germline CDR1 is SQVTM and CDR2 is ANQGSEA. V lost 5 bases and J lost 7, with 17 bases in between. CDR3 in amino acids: CSVPSGEDAGYTF. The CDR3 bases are TGCAGCGTTCCTTCAGGTGAGGACGCTGGCTACACCTTC.

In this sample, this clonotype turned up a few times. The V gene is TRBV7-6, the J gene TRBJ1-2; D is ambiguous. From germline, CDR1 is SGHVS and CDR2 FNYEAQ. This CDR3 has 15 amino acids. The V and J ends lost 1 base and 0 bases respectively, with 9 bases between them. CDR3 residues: CASSLGDWTNYGYTF. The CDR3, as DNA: TGTGCCAGCAGCTTAGGAGATTGGACTAACTATGGCTACACCTTC.

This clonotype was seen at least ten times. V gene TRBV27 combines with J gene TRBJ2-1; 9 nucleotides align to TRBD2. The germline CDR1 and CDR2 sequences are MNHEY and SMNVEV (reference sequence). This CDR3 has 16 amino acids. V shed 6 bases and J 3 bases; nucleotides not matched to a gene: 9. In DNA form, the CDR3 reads TGTGCCAGCAGCCTAATGGGTAGCGGGAGCTACAATGAGCAGTTCTTC. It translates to CASSLMGSGSYNEQFF.

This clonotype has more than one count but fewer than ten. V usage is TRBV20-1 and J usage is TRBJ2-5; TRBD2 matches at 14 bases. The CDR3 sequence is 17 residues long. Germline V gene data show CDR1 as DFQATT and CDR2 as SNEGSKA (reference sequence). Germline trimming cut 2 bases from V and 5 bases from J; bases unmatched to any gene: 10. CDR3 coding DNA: TGCAGTGCTAGACCCGGGACTAGCGGGAGATTCGGTGAGACCCAGTACTTC. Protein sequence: CSARPGTSGRFGETQYF.

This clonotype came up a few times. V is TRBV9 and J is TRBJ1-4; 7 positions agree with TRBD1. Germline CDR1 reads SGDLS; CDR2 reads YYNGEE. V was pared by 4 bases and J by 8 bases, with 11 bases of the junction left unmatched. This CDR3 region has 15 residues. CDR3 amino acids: CASSPSGTVKEKLFF. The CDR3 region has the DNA TGTGCCAGCAGCCCATCCGGGACAGTTAAAGAAAAACTGTTTTTT.

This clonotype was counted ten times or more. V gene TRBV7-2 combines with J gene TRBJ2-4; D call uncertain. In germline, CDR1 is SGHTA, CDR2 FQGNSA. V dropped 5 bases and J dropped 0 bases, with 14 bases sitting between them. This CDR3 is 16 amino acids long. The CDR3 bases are TGTGCCAGCAGCCCCTCCCGAATCCTAGCCAAAAACATTCAGTACTTC. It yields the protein CASSPSRILAKNIQYF. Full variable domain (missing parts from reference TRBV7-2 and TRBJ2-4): GAGVSQSPSNKVTEKGKDVELRCDPISGHTALYWYRQSLGQGLEFLIYFQGNSAPDKSGLPSDRFSAERTGGSVSTLTIQRTQQEDSAVYLCASSPSRILAKNIQYFGAGTRLSVL.

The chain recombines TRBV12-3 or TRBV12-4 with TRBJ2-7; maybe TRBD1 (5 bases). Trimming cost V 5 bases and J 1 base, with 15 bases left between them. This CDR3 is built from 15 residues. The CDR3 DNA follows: TGTGCCAGCAGTAAGACAGAGCAGCATTCCTACGAGCAGTACTTC. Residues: CASSKTEQHSYEQYF.

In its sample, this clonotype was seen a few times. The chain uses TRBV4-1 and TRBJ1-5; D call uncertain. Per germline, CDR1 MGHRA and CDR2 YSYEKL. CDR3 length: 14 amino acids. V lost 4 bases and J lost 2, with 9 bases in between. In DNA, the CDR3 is TGCGCCAGCAGCCCTAGGCACGGCAATCAGCCCCAGCATTTT. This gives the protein CASSPRHGNQPQHF.

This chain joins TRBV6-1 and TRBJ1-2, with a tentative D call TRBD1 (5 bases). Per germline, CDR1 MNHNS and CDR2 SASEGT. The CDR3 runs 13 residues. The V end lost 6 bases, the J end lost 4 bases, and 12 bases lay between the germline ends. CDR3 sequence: CASRADRAYGYTF. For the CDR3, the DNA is TGTGCCAGCAGAGCTGACAGAGCCTATGGCTACACCTTC.

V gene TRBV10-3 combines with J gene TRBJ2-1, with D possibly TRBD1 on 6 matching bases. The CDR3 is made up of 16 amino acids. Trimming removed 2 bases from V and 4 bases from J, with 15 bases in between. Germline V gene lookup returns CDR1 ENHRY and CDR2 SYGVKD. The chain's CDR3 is CAISEEGVFGYNEQFF. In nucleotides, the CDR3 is TGTGCCATCAGTGAGGAGGGGGTATTTGGGTACAATGAGCAGTTCTTC.

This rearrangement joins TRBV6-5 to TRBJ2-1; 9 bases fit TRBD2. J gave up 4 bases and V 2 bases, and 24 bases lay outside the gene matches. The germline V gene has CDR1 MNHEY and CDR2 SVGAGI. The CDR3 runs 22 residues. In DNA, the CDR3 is TGTGCCAGCAGTTACGGTAGAGTGGTAGCGGGAGCCCCTATGTCTCGATACAATGAGCAGTTCTTC. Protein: CASSYGRVVAGAPMSRYNEQFF.

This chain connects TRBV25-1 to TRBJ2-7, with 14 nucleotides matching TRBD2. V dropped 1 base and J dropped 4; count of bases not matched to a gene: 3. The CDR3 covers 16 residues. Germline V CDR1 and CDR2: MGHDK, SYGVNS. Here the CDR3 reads CASSELGTSGRYEQYF. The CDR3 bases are TGTGCCAGCAGTGAATTGGGGACTAGCGGGAGATACGAGCAGTACTTC.

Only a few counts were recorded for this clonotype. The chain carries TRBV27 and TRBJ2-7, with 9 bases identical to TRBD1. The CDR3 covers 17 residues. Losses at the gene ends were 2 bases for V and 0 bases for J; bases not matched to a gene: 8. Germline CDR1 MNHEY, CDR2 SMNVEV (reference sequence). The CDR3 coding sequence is TGTGCCAGCAGTTTAACAGGGGGCACCTCGAGCTCCTACGAGCAGTACTTC. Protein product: CASSLTGGTSSSYEQYF.

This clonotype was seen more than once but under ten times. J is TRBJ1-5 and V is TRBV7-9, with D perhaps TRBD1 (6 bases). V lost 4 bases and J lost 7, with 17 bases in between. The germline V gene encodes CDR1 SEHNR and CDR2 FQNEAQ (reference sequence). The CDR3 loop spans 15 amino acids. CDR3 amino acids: CASSSSRGGRQPQHF. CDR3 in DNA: TGTGCCAGCAGCTCTAGCCGGGGGGGCCGGCAGCCCCAGCATTTT. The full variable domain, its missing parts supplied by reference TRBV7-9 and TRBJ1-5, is DTGVSQNPRHKITKRGQNVTFRCDPISEHNRLYWYRQTLGQGPEFLTYFQNEAQLEKSRLLSDRFSAERPKGSFSTLEIQRTEQGDSAMYLCASSSSRGGRQPQHFGDGTRLSIL.

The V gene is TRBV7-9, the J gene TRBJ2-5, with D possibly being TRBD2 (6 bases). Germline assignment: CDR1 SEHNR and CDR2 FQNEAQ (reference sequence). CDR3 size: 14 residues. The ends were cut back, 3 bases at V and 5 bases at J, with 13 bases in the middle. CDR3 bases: TGTGCCAGCAGCTTCCCGGGGGTAGCCGAGACCCAGTACTTC. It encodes CASSFPGVAETQYF.

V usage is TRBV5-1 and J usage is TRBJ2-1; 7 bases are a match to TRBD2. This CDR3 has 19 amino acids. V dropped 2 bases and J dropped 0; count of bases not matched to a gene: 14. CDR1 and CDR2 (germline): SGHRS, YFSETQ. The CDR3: CASSLLSGYRTSSYNEQFF. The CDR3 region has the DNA TGCGCCAGCAGCTTACTCTCCGGGTACCGGACTAGCTCCTACAATGAGCAGTTCTTC.

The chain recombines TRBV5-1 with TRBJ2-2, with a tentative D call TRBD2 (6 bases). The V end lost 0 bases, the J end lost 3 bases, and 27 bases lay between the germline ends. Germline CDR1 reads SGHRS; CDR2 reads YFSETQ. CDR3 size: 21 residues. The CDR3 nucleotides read TGCGCCAGCAGCTTGGTAGGCCTAGCTCCCCAACTGGGACTGGACACCGGGGAGCTGTTTTTT. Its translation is CASSLVGLAPQLGLDTGELFF.